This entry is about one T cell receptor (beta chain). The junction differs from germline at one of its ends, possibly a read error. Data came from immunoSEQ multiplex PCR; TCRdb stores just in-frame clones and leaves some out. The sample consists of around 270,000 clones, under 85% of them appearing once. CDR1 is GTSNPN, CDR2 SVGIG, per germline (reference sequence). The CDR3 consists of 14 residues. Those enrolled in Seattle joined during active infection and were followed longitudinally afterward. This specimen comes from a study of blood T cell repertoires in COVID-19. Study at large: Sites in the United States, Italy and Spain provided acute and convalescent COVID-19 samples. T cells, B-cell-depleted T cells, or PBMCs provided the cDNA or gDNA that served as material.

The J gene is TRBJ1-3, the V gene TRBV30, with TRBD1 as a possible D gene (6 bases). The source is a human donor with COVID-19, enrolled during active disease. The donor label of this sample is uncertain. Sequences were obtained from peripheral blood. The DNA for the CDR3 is TGTGCCTGGAGTGTACCTTGGGGCTGGGACACCATATACTTT. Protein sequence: CAWSVPWGWDTIYF. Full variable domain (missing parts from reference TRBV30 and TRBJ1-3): SQTIHQWPATLVQPVGSPLSLECTVEGTSNPNLYWYRQAAGRGLQLLFYSVGIGQISSEVPQNLSASRPQDRQFILSSKKLLLSDSGFYLCAWSVPWGWDTIYFGEGSWLTVV.